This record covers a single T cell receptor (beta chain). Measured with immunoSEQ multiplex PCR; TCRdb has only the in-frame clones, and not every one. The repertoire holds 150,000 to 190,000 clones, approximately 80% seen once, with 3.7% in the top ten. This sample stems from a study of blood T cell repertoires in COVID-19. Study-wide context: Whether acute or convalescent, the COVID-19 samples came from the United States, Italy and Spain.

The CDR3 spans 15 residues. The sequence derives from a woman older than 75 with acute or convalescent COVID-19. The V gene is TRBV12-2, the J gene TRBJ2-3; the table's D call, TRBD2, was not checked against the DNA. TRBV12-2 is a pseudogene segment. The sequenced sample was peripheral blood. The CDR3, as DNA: TGTGCAAGTCGGCTCGAGCCGTTGAGCACAGATACGCAGTATTTT. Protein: CASRLEPLSTDTQYF.